This passage covers 22 T cell receptor beta chains from one sample sequenced in a study of blood T cell repertoires in COVID-19. Profiling relied on immunoSEQ multiplex PCR, and the TCRdb table lists in-frame clones only, not all of them. The sample has approximately 400,000 clones; 88% are singletons. Sequenced input: PBMCs or T cells enriched from blood (not recorded which). The receptors here all came from a woman younger than 35 who had recovered from COVID-19.

The V call is TRBV4-2, the J call TRBJ2-7; a weak D match, TRBD2 (6 bases). The CDR3 totals 14 residues. From germline, CDR1 is LGHNA and CDR2 YNFKEQ. V shed 4 bases and J shed 4 bases, with 14 bases lying between them. The CDR3 nucleotides read TGTGCCAGCAGCCCCACGGGCGGGAAGTACGAGCAGTACTTC. Amino acid sequence: CASSPTGGKYEQYF.

The J gene is TRBJ1-5, the V gene TRBV23-1; no firm D call. TRBV23-1 qualifies as an ORF whose function is uncertain. V was cut by 5 bases and J by 10 bases, with 12 bases left in between. The CDR3 totals 12 residues. CDR3 loop: CASSNPVSPQHF. The CDR3 nucleotides read TGCGCCAGCAGTAATCCGGTTTCCCCCCAGCATTTT.

The chain recombines TRBV6-1 with TRBJ1-5; 8 nucleotides agree with TRBD1. Trimming took 4 bases from V and 4 from J; bases not matched to a gene: 12. Germline values: CDR1 MNHNS, CDR2 SASEGT. The CDR3 has 17 amino acids. CDR3 loop: CASSVGYGTGYNQPQHF. The CDR3 bases are TGTGCCAGCAGTGTAGGATACGGGACAGGCTATAATCAGCCCCAGCATTTT.

J is TRBJ2-7 and V is TRBV2; D is unresolved. The CDR3 is made up of 15 amino acids. V was trimmed by 5 bases and J by 0 bases, leaving 14 bases between them. The germline V gene encodes CDR1 SNHLY and CDR2 FYNNEI. The CDR3 DNA reads as TGTGCCAGCAGTTCCCGGGTCACATTCTCCTACGAGCAGTACTTC. Its translation: CASSSRVTFSYEQYF.

The genes are TRBV2 and TRBJ1-6, with D possibly being TRBD1 (6 bases). The CDR3 is 18 residues long. The V gene lost 2 bases and the J gene lost 0 bases, with 14 bases spanning the gap. Germline CDR1 is SNHLY and CDR2 is FYNNEI. CDR3 nucleotide sequence: TGTGCCAGCAGTGAATTTGGGGGCCGCAGCTCCTATAATTCACCCCTCCACTTT. Amino acid sequence: CASSEFGGRSSYNSPLHF.

This clone was counted once. The rearrangement joins TRBV7-2 to TRBJ1-2; 7 nucleotides match TRBD1. Germline-derived CDR1 and CDR2 are SGHTA and FQGNSA. V shed 5 bases, J shed 7 bases, and the junction held 10 bases outside the gene matches. The CDR3 length is 14 residues. In nucleotides, the CDR3 is TGTGCCAGCAGCCAACAGGGGATTCTCAGTGGCTACACCTTC. Its protein product is CASSQQGILSGYTF.

This chain links TRBV5-4 with TRBJ1-2, with 9 bases aligning to TRBD1. The trim removed 2 bases at V and 2 bases at J, leaving 7 bases unmatched. The CDR3 runs to 16 residues. Germline lookup yields CDR1 SGHNT and CDR2 YYREEE (reference sequence). The chain's CDR3 is CASSLLQGQGNYGYTF. The CDR3 DNA reads TGTGCCAGCAGCTTACTCCAAGGACAGGGGAACTATGGCTACACCTTC.

The J gene is TRBJ2-3, the V gene TRBV14; 9 bases line up with TRBD2. The trim removed 5 bases at V and 2 bases at J, leaving 8 bases unmatched. This CDR3 contains 16 residues. Per the germline V gene, CDR1 is SGHDN and CDR2 is FVKESK. The CDR3 here is CASSKTSGHPTDTQYF. CDR3 nucleotide sequence: TGTGCCAGCAGCAAGACTAGCGGACATCCCACAGATACGCAGTATTTT.

This clone was recorded once. The chain combines TRBV2 with TRBJ1-4; D gene ambiguous. The CDR3 spans 13 residues. V lost 2 bases and J 8 bases, leaving 9 bases between the germline ends. Germline V gives CDR1 SNHLY, CDR2 FYNNEI. The CDR3 loop reads CASSELTGEKLFF. CDR3 DNA: TGTGCCAGCAGTGAACTTACGGGGGAAAAACTGTTTTTT.

This clone has just a few counts. The chain combines TRBV4-1 with TRBJ1-6; tentative D call: TRBD1 (6 bases). Per germline, CDR1 MGHRA and CDR2 YSYEKL. The V and J ends lost 0 bases and 7 bases respectively, with 13 bases between them. This CDR3 is built from 16 residues. CDR3 bases: TGCGCCAGCAGCCAAGATTCCGCGACAGGAAATTCACCCCTCCACTTT. It is translated as CASSQDSATGNSPLHF.

The chain joins TRBV15 to TRBJ1-5, with D possibly being TRBD1 (6 bases). V was clipped by 9 bases and J by 7 bases, with 13 bases between them. Germline V gene sequence: CDR1 LNHNV, CDR2 YYDKDF (reference sequence). CDR3 length: 12 residues. For the CDR3, the DNA is TGTGCCACGGGGGGGCAGGAACAGCCCCAGCATTTT. Amino acid sequence: CATGGQEQPQHF.

The rearrangement uses TRBV7-2 and TRBJ2-7, with D tentatively TRBD2 (7 bases). CDR1 is SGHTA and CDR2 is FQGNSA in the germline V gene. V was pared by 11 bases and J by 0 bases, with 14 bases between. This CDR3 region has 13 residues. CDR3 coding DNA: TGTGCCGGGGGGGGGCCGATCTCCTACGAGCAGTACTTC. Its protein is CAGGGPISYEQYF.

V gene TRBV30 combines with J gene TRBJ1-3; D unclear. The CDR3 sequence is 17 residues long. Germline V gene lookup returns CDR1 GTSNPN and CDR2 SVGIG (reference sequence). Trimming stripped 5 bases from V and 0 bases from J, with 20 bases between. CDR3 sequence: CAWRSPDMPSSGNTIYF. CDR3 bases: TGTGCCTGGCGATCCCCCGACATGCCGAGCTCTGGAAACACCATATATTTT.

This clone was seen only a few times. The V gene is TRBV7-9, the J gene TRBJ1-2, with a weak D call TRBD1 (6 bases). Trimming removed 3 bases from V and 4 bases from J, with 18 bases in between. CDR3 length: 16 amino acids. The germline V gene encodes CDR1 SEHNR and CDR2 FQNEAQ (reference sequence). The CDR3 spells CASSLGGAQGVYGYTF. The CDR3 bases are TGTGCCAGCAGCTTGGGGGGGGCCCAAGGAGTCTATGGCTACACCTTC.

The chain is built from TRBV7-3 and TRBJ2-3, with D possibly matching TRBD2 (7 bases). Germline loops: CDR1 SGHTA, CDR2 FQGTGA. V was trimmed by 5 bases and J by 6 bases, leaving 15 bases between them. CDR3 length: 14 residues. The CDR3 spells CASSLGGPQDTQYF. The CDR3 nucleotides are TGTGCCAGCAGCCTCGGGGGGCCGCAGGATACGCAGTATTTT.

The rearrangement uses TRBV7-2 and TRBJ2-5; D is perhaps TRBD2 (7 bases). Germline lookup yields CDR1 SGHTA and CDR2 FQGNSA. This CDR3 comprises 14 residues. The V gene lost 3 bases and the J gene lost 4 bases, with 12 bases spanning the gap. CDR3 sequence reads: CASSLGAGAETQYF. DNA of the CDR3: TGTGCCAGCAGCTTGGGGGCGGGAGCAGAGACCCAGTACTTC.

The chain recombines TRBV5-1 with TRBJ2-7, with D possibly being TRBD1 (6 bases). Trimming cost V 4 bases and J 4 bases, with 12 bases left between them. Germline values: CDR1 SGHRS, CDR2 YFSETQ. The CDR3 is 13 amino acids. This CDR3 reads CASSLTDSYEQYF. The CDR3 nucleotides are TGCGCCAGCAGCCTCACGGACAGTTACGAGCAGTACTTC.

This chain connects TRBV10-3 to TRBJ1-4, with D perhaps TRBD1 (5 bases). The CDR3 totals 16 residues. V lost 4 bases, J lost 1 base, and 13 bases lay in between. CDR1 ENHRY and CDR2 SYGVKD come from the germline V gene. This CDR3 is CAISVSGKGTNEKLFF. The DNA for the CDR3 is TGTGCCATCAGTGTCTCAGGGAAAGGAACTAATGAAAAACTGTTTTTT.

V and J are TRBV10-3 and TRBJ2-7, with a tentative D call TRBD2 (7 bases). The germline V and J ends were trimmed by 7 bases and 2 bases, with 15 bases remaining between them. Germline assignment: CDR1 ENHRY and CDR2 SYGVKD. The CDR3 consists of 14 residues. Here the CDR3 DNA reads TGTGCCATCAAGGGGGGGGTGAGACCCTACGAGCAGTACTTC. This encodes CAIKGGVRPYEQYF.

This rearrangement joins TRBV27 to TRBJ1-1, with TRBD1 as a possible D gene (6 bases). The germline V gene encodes CDR1 MNHEY and CDR2 SMNVEV (reference sequence). Deletions cut 0 bases from V and 4 bases from J, with 12 bases between. The length of the CDR3 is 15 residues. The CDR3 loop is CASSLSGGGSTEAFF. The CDR3 DNA follows: TGTGCCAGCAGTTTATCGGGAGGGGGGAGCACTGAAGCTTTCTTT.

The J gene is TRBJ1-1, the V gene TRBV30; D not resolved. Deletions cut 0 bases from V and 0 bases from J, with 8 bases between. The CDR3 extends over 14 amino acids. Germline lookup yields CDR1 GTSNPN and CDR2 SVGIG (reference sequence). CDR3 residues: CAWSVRQLNTEAFF. The CDR3 DNA follows: TGTGCCTGGAGTGTGAGGCAGCTGAACACTGAAGCTTTCTTT.

The gene calls are TRBV4-1 and TRBJ2-7, with 9 nucleotides matching TRBD1. The CDR3 has 15 residues. With 2 bases clipped from V and 0 bases from J, the junction kept 2 bases outside the gene matches. Germline CDR1 reads MGHRA; CDR2 reads YSYEKL. The CDR3 DNA is TGCGCCAGCAGCCAACGACAGGGGGACTCCTACGAGCAGTACTTC. It specifies CASSQRQGDSYEQYF.